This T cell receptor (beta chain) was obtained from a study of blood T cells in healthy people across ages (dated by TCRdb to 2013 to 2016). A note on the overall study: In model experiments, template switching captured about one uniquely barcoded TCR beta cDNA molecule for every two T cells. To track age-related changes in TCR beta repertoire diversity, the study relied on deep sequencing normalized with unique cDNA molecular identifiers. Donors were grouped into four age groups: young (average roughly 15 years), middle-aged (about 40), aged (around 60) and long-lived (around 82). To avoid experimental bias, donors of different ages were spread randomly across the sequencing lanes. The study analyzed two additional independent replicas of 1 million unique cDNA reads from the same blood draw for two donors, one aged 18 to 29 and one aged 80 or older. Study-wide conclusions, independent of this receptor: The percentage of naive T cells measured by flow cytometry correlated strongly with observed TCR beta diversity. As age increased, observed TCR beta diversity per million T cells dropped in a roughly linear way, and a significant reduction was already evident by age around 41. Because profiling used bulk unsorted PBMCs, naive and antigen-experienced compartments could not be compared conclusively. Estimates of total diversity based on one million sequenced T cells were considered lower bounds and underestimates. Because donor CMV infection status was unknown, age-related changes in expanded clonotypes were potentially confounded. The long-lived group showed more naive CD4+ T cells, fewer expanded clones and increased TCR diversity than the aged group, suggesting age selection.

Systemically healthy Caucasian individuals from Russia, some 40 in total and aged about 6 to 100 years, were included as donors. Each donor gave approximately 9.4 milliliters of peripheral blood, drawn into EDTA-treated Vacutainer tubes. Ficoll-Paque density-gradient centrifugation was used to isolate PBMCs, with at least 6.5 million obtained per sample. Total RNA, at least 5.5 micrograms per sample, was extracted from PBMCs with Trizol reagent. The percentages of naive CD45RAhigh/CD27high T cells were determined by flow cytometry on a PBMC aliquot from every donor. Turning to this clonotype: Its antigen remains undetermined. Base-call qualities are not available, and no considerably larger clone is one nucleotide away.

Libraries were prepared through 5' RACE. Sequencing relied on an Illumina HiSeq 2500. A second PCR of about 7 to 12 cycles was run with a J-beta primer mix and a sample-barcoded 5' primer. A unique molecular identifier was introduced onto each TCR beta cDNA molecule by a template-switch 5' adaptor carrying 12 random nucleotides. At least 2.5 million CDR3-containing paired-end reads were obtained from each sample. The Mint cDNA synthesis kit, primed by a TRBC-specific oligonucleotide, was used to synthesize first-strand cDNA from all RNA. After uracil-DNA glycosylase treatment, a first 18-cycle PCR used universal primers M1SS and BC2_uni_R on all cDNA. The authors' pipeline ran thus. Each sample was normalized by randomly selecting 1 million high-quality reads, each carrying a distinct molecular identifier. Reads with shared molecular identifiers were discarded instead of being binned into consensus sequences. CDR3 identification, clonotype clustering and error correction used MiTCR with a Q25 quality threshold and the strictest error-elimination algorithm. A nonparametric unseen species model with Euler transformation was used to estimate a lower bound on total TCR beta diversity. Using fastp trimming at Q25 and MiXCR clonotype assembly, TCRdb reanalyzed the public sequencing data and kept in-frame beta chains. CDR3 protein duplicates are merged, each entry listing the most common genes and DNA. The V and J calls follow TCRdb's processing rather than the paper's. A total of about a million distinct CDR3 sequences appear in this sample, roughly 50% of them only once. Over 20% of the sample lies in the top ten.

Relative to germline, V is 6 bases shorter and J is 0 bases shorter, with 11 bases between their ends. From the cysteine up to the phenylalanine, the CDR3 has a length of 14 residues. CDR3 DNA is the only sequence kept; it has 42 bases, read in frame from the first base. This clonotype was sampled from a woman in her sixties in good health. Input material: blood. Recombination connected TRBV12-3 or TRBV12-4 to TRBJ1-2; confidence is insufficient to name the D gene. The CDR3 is CASSRFGTNYGYTF. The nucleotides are TGTGCCAGCAGCCGGTTTGGGACTAACTATGGCTACACCTTC.